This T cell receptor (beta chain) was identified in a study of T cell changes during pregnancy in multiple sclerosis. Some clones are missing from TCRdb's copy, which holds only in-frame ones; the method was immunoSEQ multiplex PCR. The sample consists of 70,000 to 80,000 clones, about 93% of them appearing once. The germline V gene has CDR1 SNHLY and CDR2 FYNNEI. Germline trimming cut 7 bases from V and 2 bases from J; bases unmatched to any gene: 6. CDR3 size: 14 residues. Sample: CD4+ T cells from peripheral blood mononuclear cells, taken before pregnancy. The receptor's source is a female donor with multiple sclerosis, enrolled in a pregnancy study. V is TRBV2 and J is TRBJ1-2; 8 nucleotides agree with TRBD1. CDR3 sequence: CASNRQGLNYGYTF. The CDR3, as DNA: TGTGCCAGCAATCGACAGGGGCTGAACTATGGCTACACCTTC.